A selection of T cell receptor beta chains follows, all from one sample in a study of T cell changes during pregnancy in multiple sclerosis. Libraries were prepared by immunoSEQ multiplex PCR; TCRdb keeps only in-frame clonotypes and omits some of them. The sample holds under 65,000 clones, roughly 89% seen once. The source material was peripheral blood, sampled in the second trimester of pregnancy. The receptor source for this set is a female donor with multiple sclerosis, enrolled in a pregnancy study. CDR3s include the opening cysteine and the closing phenylalanine or tryptophan. A D gene is named only where the DNA matches it firmly. A clone size is listed for some rows: how often the clone was seen (once, few, many), or a class if it is expanded.

v_gene	d_gene	abundance	j_gene	CDR3aa	CDR3nt
TRBV18	TRBD1	.	TRBJ1-1	CASSPAGTANTEAFF	TGTGCCAGCTCACCCGCGGGGACAGCGAACACTGAAGCTTTCTTT
TRBV25-1	.	.	TRBJ2-7	CATEQGHEQYF	TGTGCCACCGAACAGGGCCACGAGCAGTACTTC
TRBV6-1	TRBD2	.	TRBJ2-3	CASSEVYAGDFTDTQYF	TGTGCCAGCAGTGAAGTATACGCGGGGGATTTCACAGATACGCAGTATTTT
TRBV5-4	.	.	TRBJ2-5	CASSVLEKETQYF	TGTGCCAGCAGCGTTCTAGAAAAAGAGACCCAGTACTTC
TRBV6-5	.	.	TRBJ1-1	CASSYSNLNTEAFF	TGTGCCAGCAGTTACTCAAACTTGAACACTGAAGCTTTCTTT
TRBV15	TRBD1	.	TRBJ2-7	CATSRESGQSYEQYF	TGTGCCACCAGCAGAGAATCGGGACAGTCCTACGAGCAGTACTTC
TRBV19	.	.	TRBJ1-3	CASVTSGNTIYF	TGTGCCAGCGTAACATCTGGAAACACCATATATTTT
TRBV9	.	once	TRBJ1-1	CASSVDSMWTEAFF	TGTGCCAGCAGCGTAGATAGTATGTGGACTGAAGCTTTCTTT
TRBV5-1	.	.	TRBJ2-1	CASGAQGAAGGSYNEQFF	TGCGCCAGCGGAGCACAGGGGGCAGCGGGAGGCTCCTACAATGAGCAGTTCTTC
TRBV7-2	.	.	TRBJ2-5	CASSSQEETQYF	TGTGCCAGCAGCTCACAAGAAGAGACCCAGTACTTC
TRBV10-2	TRBD1	.	TRBJ2-5	CASSPGQGSAETQYF	TGCGCCAGCAGTCCCGGACAGGGGTCGGCAGAGACCCAGTACTTC
TRBV11-2	.	.	TRBJ2-3	CASSLGAGSTDTQYF	TGTGCCAGCAGCTTAGGGGCGGGGAGCACAGATACGCAGTATTTT
TRBV9	TRBD2	.	TRBJ2-7	CASSGGTSGGREQYF	TGTGCCAGCAGCGGAGGGACTAGCGGTGGTAGGGAGCAGTACTTC
TRBV19	TRBD1	.	TRBJ2-3	CASSITGQYTDTQYF	TGTGCCAGTAGCATAACGGGACAGTACACAGATACGCAGTATTTT
TRBV5-6	.	.	TRBJ1-1	CASSLITVGTEAFF	TGTGCCAGCAGCCTAATCACGGTCGGCACTGAAGCTTTCTTT
TRBV4-3	TRBD2	.	TRBJ2-7	CASSRGTSDSYEQYF	TGCGCCAGCAGCCGAGGGACTAGCGACTCCTACGAGCAGTACTTC
TRBV7-9	.	.	TRBJ1-2	CASSPPTTLNYGYTF	TGTGCCAGCAGCCCCCCAACTACACTGAACTATGGCTACACCTTC
TRBV5-6	.	once	TRBJ2-1	CASSLTLSSYNEQFF	TGTGCCAGCAGCTTAACTTTGAGCTCCTACAATGAGCAGTTCTTC
TRBV6-1	.	.	TRBJ2-1	CATAVDYNEQFF	TGTGCCACCGCGGTCGATTACAATGAGCAGTTCTTC
TRBV10-2	.	once	TRBJ1-4	CASSESSGGGKLFF	TGCGCCAGCAGTGAGTCGAGCGGGGGCGGAAAACTGTTTTTT
TRBV6-5	TRBD2	once	TRBJ2-5	CASSLSGRGETQYF	TGTGCCAGCAGCCTAAGCGGGAGGGGGGAGACCCAGTACTTC
TRBV27	.	.	TRBJ2-1	CASSSELYPYNEQFF	TGTGCCAGCAGTTCGGAACTATACCCCTACAATGAGCAGTTCTTC
TRBV29-1	.	.	TRBJ1-2	CSVEEQGFNYGYTF	TGCAGCGTGGAAGAACAGGGTTTTAACTATGGCTACACCTTC
TRBV27	TRBD1	.	TRBJ1-3	CASSLRQGANTIYF	TGTGCCAGCAGTTTAAGGCAGGGGGCAAACACCATATATTTT
TRBV7-9	.	.	TRBJ1-2	CASSLGAGRSGYTF	TGTGCCAGCAGCTTAGGGGCAGGGAGGTCCGGCTACACCTTC
TRBV7-2	.	.	TRBJ1-5	CASSLRQQPQHF	TGTGCCAGCAGCTTACGCCAGCAGCCCCAGCATTTT
TRBV5-4	.	.	TRBJ1-2	CASSRFSGINYGYTF	TGTGCCAGCAGCAGGTTTTCGGGGATTAACTATGGCTACACCTTC
TRBV29-1	.	.	TRBJ2-7	CSVADSGYYEQYF	TGCAGCGTTGCTGATAGCGGTTACTACGAGCAGTACTTC
TRBV7-2	.	.	TRBJ2-2	CASSFLVPGELFF	TGTGCCAGCAGCTTTTTAGTCCCCGGGGAGCTGTTTTTT
TRBV28	TRBD1	.	TRBJ2-3	CASSWDRGGDTQYF	TGTGCCAGCAGTTGGGACAGGGGAGGGGATACGCAGTATTTT
TRBV28	TRBD2	.	TRBJ2-2	CASSPPRDYGTGELFF	TGTGCCAGCAGCCCCCCCCGGGACTATGGGACCGGGGAGCTGTTTTTT
TRBV7-2	TRBD1	once	TRBJ2-7	CASSAAYRGMYEQYF	TGTGCCAGCAGCGCCGCGTACAGGGGGATGTACGAGCAGTACTTC
TRBV29-1	.	.	TRBJ1-2	CSVETQSGGYTF	TGCAGCGTTGAGACCCAATCGGGTGGCTACACCTTC
TRBV7-7	.	.	TRBJ1-5	CASSLHPDQPQHF	TGTGCTAGCAGCTTACATCCGGATCAGCCCCAGCATTTT
TRBV29-1	TRBD1	.	TRBJ2-7	CSVEVQQGRSYEQYF	TGCAGCGTTGAAGTACAACAGGGGCGTTCCTACGAGCAGTACTTC
TRBV5-5	.	.	TRBJ2-7	CASSLDLPYEQYF	TGTGCCAGCAGCTTGGACTTGCCCTACGAGCAGTACTTC
TRBV30	TRBD1	.	TRBJ2-4	CAWSPGTGKIIQYF	TGTGCCTGGAGCCCCGGGACAGGGAAAATCATTCAGTACTTC
TRBV18	TRBD1	once	TRBJ2-5	CASSPTGVEETQYF	TGTGCCAGCTCACCCACAGGGGTCGAGGAGACCCAGTACTTC
TRBV25-1	.	.	TRBJ2-3	CASRERLDTQYF	TGTGCCAGTCGGGAGCGGCTTGATACGCAGTATTTT
TRBV5-1	TRBD2	.	TRBJ2-5	CASSYGLAGGPSRETQYF	TGCGCCAGCAGCTACGGACTAGCGGGAGGGCCCTCACGGGAGACCCAGTACTTC
TRBV2	.	.	TRBJ1-2	CASTIGEGRGYTF	TGTGCCAGCACAATAGGGGAGGGCCGAGGCTACACCTTC
TRBV29-1	.	.	TRBJ1-1	CSVRAGDMNTEAFF	TGCAGCGTTAGGGCGGGGGACATGAACACTGAAGCTTTCTTT
TRBV5-1	.	.	TRBJ2-5	CASSLGTDPQETQYF	TGCGCCAGCAGCTTGGGGACAGACCCCCAAGAGACCCAGTACTTC
TRBV9	TRBD2	.	TRBJ2-5	CASSGGGSGETQYF	TGTGCCAGCAGCGGGGGGGGTAGTGGAGAGACCCAGTACTTC
TRBV5-1	TRBD1	once	TRBJ2-5	CASSGTGEEIQYF	TGCGCCAGCAGCGGGACAGGAGAAGAGATCCAGTACTTC
TRBV6-5	.	once	TRBJ1-5	CASSYSTGGEPQHF	TGTGCCAGCAGTTACTCGACCGGCGGGGAGCCCCAGCATTTT
TRBV4-2	.	.	TRBJ2-7	CASSQTPHYEQYF	TGTGCCAGCAGCCAAACACCCCATTACGAGCAGTACTTC
TRBV9	.	.	TRBJ1-1	CASSVLTGNTEAFF	TGTGCCAGCAGCGTCTTGACGGGGAACACTGAAGCTTTCTTT
TRBV2	.	.	TRBJ1-5	CASSEWAIGQRSNQPQHF	TGTGCCAGCAGTGAATGGGCGATAGGCCAGAGAAGCAATCAGCCCCAGCATTTT
TRBV2	.	.	TRBJ2-7	CASTPARDKGYEQYF	TGTGCCAGCACCCCTGCCCGGGACAAGGGCTACGAGCAGTACTTC
TRBV10-3	.	.	TRBJ2-3	CAIRDSGLAADTQYF	TGTGCCATCAGGGACTCCGGGCTCGCGGCAGATACGCAGTATTTT
TRBV4-3	TRBD2	.	TRBJ2-1	CASSQGFRLAGGSYHNEQFF	TGCGCCAGCAGCCAGGGGTTCAGACTAGCGGGAGGCTCGTATCACAATGAGCAGTTCTTC
TRBV11-3	TRBD2	.	TRBJ2-2	CASSLVSGRGTGELFF	TGTGCCAGCAGCTTAGTTAGCGGGAGAGGCACCGGGGAGCTGTTTTTT
TRBV9	.	.	TRBJ1-3	CASSVGQGFGNTIYF	TGTGCCAGCAGCGTAGGGCAGGGTTTTGGAAACACCATATATTTT
TRBV7-2	TRBD1	.	TRBJ1-5	CASSGGQGGWPQHF	TGTGCCAGCAGCGGAGGACAGGGGGGTTGGCCCCAGCATTTT
TRBV6-1	.	once	TRBJ2-7	CASSLDGAYEQYF	TGTGCCAGCAGTTTGGACGGGGCCTACGAGCAGTACTTC